The clone carrying this T cell receptor (beta chain) was detected many times. These data originate in a study of T cell repertoires in cytomegalovirus infection. TCRdb re-called the reads with MiXCR, one entry per CDR3 protein. Of around 740,000 distinct CDR3 sequences listed, roughly a third are singletons. CDR3 length equals 15 residues. The V gene lost 3 bases and the J gene lost 6 bases, with 14 bases spanning the gap. From germline, CDR1 is SGHTA and CDR2 FQGTGA. The chain is built from TRBV7-3 and TRBJ2-2; no definite D call. The TCR sequence derives from a human donor in good health (CMV status not recorded). Some clones in this sample may be carry-over from other donors' samples. Sequencing was carried out using PBMCs. Written as DNA, the CDR3 is TGTGCCAGCAGCTTCGGGCCCAAGTCCGCCGGGGAGCTGTTTTTT. It is translated as CASSFGPKSAGELFF.